The sequence of this T cell receptor (beta chain) was determined in a study of T cells in Graves' hyperthyroidism and ophthalmopathy. Study-wide results and caveats: Blood also showed most of the thyroid clonotypes that were expanded above 0.001. Median prediction lead before ophthalmopathy onset was about 6.3 months with the model.

Germline CDR1 SEHNR, CDR2 FQNEAQ (reference sequence). This CDR3 contains 16 residues. The V gene lost 2 bases and the J gene lost 0 bases, with 13 bases spanning the gap. The source material, RNA transcripts, was used to amplify TCR beta CDR3 regions. The HTBI primer set drove a first-round RT-PCR of the TCR CDR3. Each CDR3 protein gets one entry after TCRdb re-called the multiplex PCR reads with MiXCR. The table lists fewer than 900,000 distinct CDR3 sequences, 18% of them singletons, with about a sixth in the top ten. With respect to this clonotype: Its antigen is not known.

Uncontrolled infections, other autoimmune diseases, pregnancy or lactation led to exclusion of patients. The diagnoses drew upon clinical symptoms, serum thyroxine and TRAb, thyroid ultrasound and orbital computed tomography. What was sequenced was blood. The TCR sequence derives from a woman between 45 and 65 years old with Graves' hyperthyroidism that later progressed to Graves' ophthalmopathy. The chain employs TRBV7-9 and TRBJ1-1, with D possibly matching TRBD1 (5 bases). DNA of the CDR3: TGTGCCAGCAGCTTACAGGGAGCGGGATTGAACACTGAAGCTTTCTTT. Its protein is CASSLQGAGLNTEAFF.